Sequencing of this T cell receptor (beta chain) was carried out in a study of T cell responses to AZD1222 COVID-19 vaccine. Notes on the study in general: A mostly white British donor set with more females was recruited, and clonal diversity was possibly underestimated.

Notes on this clone: The antigen is not known.

The germline gives CDR1 SGHRS, CDR2 YFSETQ. The CDR3 runs to 15 residues. V lost 4 bases and J lost 6, with 17 bases in between. TCRdb keeps only in-frame clones here, not all; method: immunoSEQ multiplex PCR. The sample shows some 120,000 clones, roughly 88% of them seen only once. The sequenced sample was peripheral blood, obtained on day 0 of AZD1222 vaccination. The chain employs TRBV5-1 and TRBJ2-1, with a possible D match to TRBD1 (6 bases). The receptor was isolated from an adult in good health. The CDR3 region has the DNA TGCGCCAGCAGCCCCGGACAGTCGATAAGCAATGAGCAGTTCTTC. It translates to CASSPGQSISNEQFF.